A single T cell receptor beta chain is shown here with its context. Trimming cost V 6 bases and J 12 bases; bases outside gene matches: 5. The germline gives CDR1 MNHEY, CDR2 SVGEGT. The CDR3 is 12 residues long. TCRdb ran MiXCR on the 5' RACE reads and lists one entry per CDR3 protein. Of roughly 500,000 distinct CDR3 sequences listed, about 19% are singletons. The sample originates from a study of T cells after yellow fever vaccination. The receptor was isolated from a man between 25 and 39 years old who received the YFV17D yellow fever vaccine. The chain recombines TRBV6-2 or TRBV6-3 with TRBJ2-1; 10 nucleotides align to TRBD2. The material sequenced was PBMCs, taken 15 days after the yellow fever booster vaccination. CDR3 DNA: TGTGCCAGCAGCTGGACTAGCGGAGTGCAGTTCTTC. This codes for CASSWTSGVQFF.